The T cell receptor beta chain under discussion was sequenced for a study of blood T cell repertoires in COVID-19. Study in general: Acute and convalescent COVID-19 samples came from the United States, Italy and Spain.

The protocol was immunoSEQ multiplex PCR, while the TCRdb copy is restricted to in-frame clones and leaves out a portion. Of around 200,000 clones listed, around 88% were seen once; the top ten hold around 8.7%. Germline V gives CDR1 KGHSH, CDR2 LQKENI. Trimming shortened V by 3 bases and J by 7 bases, and 17 bases separated the two germline ends. The CDR3 has 15 residues. The chain combines TRBV18 with TRBJ2-3, with D possibly TRBD1 on 6 matching bases. What was sequenced was peripheral blood. The receptor was isolated from a woman in her forties or fifties with acute or convalescent COVID-19. In DNA, the CDR3 is TGTGCCAGCTCACCCCAGACAGGCCAATCAAATACGCAGTATTTT. Amino acid sequence: CASSPQTGQSNTQYF.